These 5 T cell receptor beta chains were all obtained from the same sample, sequenced in a study of molecular identifiers for immune sequencing clone quantification. TCRdb re-analysed the PCR reads in MiXCR, keeping a single row per CDR3 protein. The sample includes a few hundred thousand distinct CDR3 sequences, about 22% of them seen just once. Sequencing used naive CD8+ T cells from blood, with Jurkat cell RNA spiked in. This sample's subset: FACS-sorted CD8+CD4-CCR7+CD45RA+ naive T cells. The source of these receptors is a human donor in good health. Some libraries in this study had Jurkat cell RNA spiked in.

With respect to this clonotype: Because it lacks the conserved phenylalanine or tryptophan at the end, this CDR3 is likely a read error. CDR3 in amino acids: CASSVWSYGYTY. CDR3 coding DNA: TGTGCCAGTAGTGTATGGAGCTATGGCTACACCTAC. The chain links TRBV19 to TRBJ1-2, with D unclear. V dropped 5 bases and J dropped 4 bases, with 8 bases sitting between them. The CDR3 sequence is 12 residues long. Germline V gene lookup returns CDR1 LNHDA and CDR2 SQIVND (reference sequence).

This clonotype has just a few counts. J is TRBJ2-7 and V is TRBV29-1, with D perhaps TRBD1 (6 bases). CDR1 and CDR2 (germline): SQVTM, ANQGSEA. The CDR3 runs 12 residues. V dropped 4 bases and J dropped 5 bases, with 12 bases sitting between them. The CDR3 nucleotides read TGCAGCGTTGGAAGGGGGTGGGACGAGCAGTACTTC. As protein: CSVGRGWDEQYF.

On this clonotype: Given a much more abundant clone one base away, this may be a read error. The rearrangement joins TRBV12-3 or TRBV12-4 to TRBJ1-6, with TRBD1 as a possible D gene (5 bases). The CDR3 loop spans 14 amino acids. CDR3 bases: TGTGCCTGCAGACCTGGGACGGCGAATTCACCCCTCCACTTT. Amino acids: CACRPGTANSPLHF.

This clonotype showed up many times. The chain couples TRBV4-3 to TRBJ2-3; 9 bases are shared with TRBD2. CDR3 length: 15 amino acids. Germline trimming cut 0 bases from V and 4 bases from J; bases unmatched to any gene: 2. CDR1 LGHNA and CDR2 YSLEER come from the germline V gene. CDR3: CASSQDGGGADTQYF. CDR3 DNA: TGCGCCAGCAGCCAAGATGGCGGGGGGGCAGATACGCAGTATTTT.

As concerns this clonotype: The missing conserved phenylalanine or tryptophan at the end of this CDR3 makes a read error likely. The V gene is TRBV4-2, the J gene TRBJ1-1; D unresolved. This CDR3 is built from 14 residues. Germline loops: CDR1 LGHNA, CDR2 YNFKEQ. Deletions cut 0 bases from V and 5 bases from J, with 10 bases between. The CDR3 protein is CASSQEGGLTEAFY. Written as DNA, the CDR3 is TGTGCCAGCAGCCAAGAAGGTGGCTTAACTGAAGCTTTCTAT.